This T cell receptor (beta chain) comes out of a study of shared clonotypes between healthy human individuals. Naive CD8 cells, CD45RO-negative and positively selected for CCR7, excluded terminally differentiated effector memory CD45RA+ cells. Germline lookup yields CDR1 KGHSY and CDR2 FQNENV. There are 15 residues in the CDR3. Trimming left V 4 bases short and J 2 bases short, with 14 bases between. The table came from immunoSEQ multiplex PCR; TCRdb's copy has only in-frame clones and leaves some out. The sample contains approximately 1.9 million clones, about 93% of which appear only once. This chain connects TRBV16 to TRBJ1-1; the D is unclear. The receptor's source is a man between 18 and 29 years old in good health. Some clones in this sample may be carry-over from other donors' samples. The source material was naive CD8+ T cells from PBMCs. CDR3 sequence (DNA): TGTGCCAGCAGCCCTAGCCCCCCCAGCAACACTGAAGCTTTCTTT. Amino acid sequence: CASSPSPPSNTEAFF.